Listed below are T cell receptor beta chains from one sample, sequenced in a study of cytomegalovirus exposure and HLA in healthy donors. Measured with immunoSEQ multiplex PCR; TCRdb has only the in-frame clones, and not every one. In the table there are more than 150,000 clones, roughly 76% of which are singletons. The sample consisted of PBMCs. Source of these receptors: a man between 40 and 49 years old in good health and CMV-seropositive. Both conserved end residues are part of each CDR3. Fields, in order: D gene, CDR3 length, V gene, J gene, clone size, CDR3 protein, CDR3 DNA. The D gene is left open where the match is weak. The size entry is marked missing in some rows and otherwise reads once, few, many or a size class.

D gene: TRBD1; CDR3 length: 15; V gene: TRBV10-1; J gene: TRBJ1-2; clone size: once; CDR3 protein: CASSESTGRGYGYTF; CDR3 DNA: TGCGCCAGCAGTGAGTCGACAGGGAGAGGGTATGGCTACACCTTC
D gene: .; CDR3 length: 14; V gene: TRBV7-6; J gene: TRBJ2-7; clone size: .; CDR3 protein: CASSLGSSLREQYF; CDR3 DNA: TGTGCCAGCAGCTTAGGATCGTCCCTACGCGAGCAGTACTTC
D gene: TRBD1; CDR3 length: 14; V gene: TRBV14; J gene: TRBJ2-7; clone size: .; CDR3 protein: CASSQVDRPGEQYF; CDR3 DNA: TGTGCCAGCAGCCAAGTGGACAGGCCGGGGGAGCAGTACTTC
D gene: .; CDR3 length: 16; V gene: TRBV15; J gene: TRBJ2-4; clone size: .; CDR3 protein: CATSRGTQGAKNIQYF; CDR3 DNA: TGTGCCACCAGCAGGGGAACCCAGGGGGCCAAAAACATTCAGTACTTC
D gene: .; CDR3 length: 14; V gene: TRBV4-1; J gene: TRBJ1-2; clone size: .; CDR3 protein: CASSREIVNYGYTF; CDR3 DNA: TGCGCCAGCAGCCGGGAGATAGTAAACTATGGCTACACCTTC
D gene: .; CDR3 length: 15; V gene: TRBV9; J gene: TRBJ1-5; clone size: .; CDR3 protein: CASSVGGAGNQPQHF; CDR3 DNA: TGTGCCAGCAGCGTCGGCGGGGCCGGCAATCAGCCCCAGCATTTT
D gene: .; CDR3 length: 14; V gene: TRBV28; J gene: TRBJ2-5; clone size: .; CDR3 protein: CASSLDRSRETQYF; CDR3 DNA: TGTGCCAGCAGTTTAGACAGGTCGAGAGAGACCCAGTACTTC
D gene: .; CDR3 length: 16; V gene: TRBV5-8; J gene: TRBJ2-3; clone size: .; CDR3 protein: CASSLGTGGGGDTQYF; CDR3 DNA: TGTGCCAGCAGCTTGGGCACGGGGGGCGGAGGAGATACGCAGTATTTT
D gene: TRBD1; CDR3 length: 15; V gene: TRBV19; J gene: TRBJ1-1; clone size: once; CDR3 protein: CASSTLGDSPPGAFF; CDR3 DNA: TGTGCCAGTAGTACCCTAGGGGACAGCCCCCCGGGGGCTTTCTTT
D gene: .; CDR3 length: 14; V gene: TRBV7-2; J gene: TRBJ2-7; clone size: .; CDR3 protein: CASSLAGRVNEQYF; CDR3 DNA: TGTGCCAGCAGCTTAGCGGGCAGGGTCAACGAGCAGTACTTC
D gene: TRBD1; CDR3 length: 14; V gene: TRBV9; J gene: TRBJ1-2; clone size: .; CDR3 protein: CASSVEDRGYGYTF; CDR3 DNA: TGTGCCAGCAGCGTAGAGGACAGGGGCTATGGCTACACCTTC
D gene: TRBD1; CDR3 length: 16; V gene: TRBV6-5; J gene: TRBJ2-1; clone size: .; CDR3 protein: CASSSFLGTAYNEQFF; CDR3 DNA: TGTGCCAGCAGTTCCTTTTTAGGGACAGCCTACAATGAGCAGTTCTTC
D gene: .; CDR3 length: 15; V gene: TRBV18; J gene: TRBJ1-1; clone size: .; CDR3 protein: CASSPLNSLNTEAFF; CDR3 DNA: TGTGCCAGCTCACCCCTGAACAGCTTGAACACTGAAGCTTTCTTT
D gene: .; CDR3 length: 15; V gene: TRBV6-4; J gene: TRBJ2-5; clone size: .; CDR3 protein: CASSLPGGDQETQYF; CDR3 DNA: TGTGCCAGCAGCCTTCCGGGCGGGGACCAAGAGACCCAGTACTTC
D gene: TRBD2; CDR3 length: 13; V gene: TRBV5-1; J gene: TRBJ2-1; clone size: .; CDR3 protein: CASSAGVYNEQFF; CDR3 DNA: TGCGCCAGCAGCGCGGGGGTTTACAATGAGCAGTTCTTC
D gene: TRBD2; CDR3 length: 15; V gene: TRBV7-2; J gene: TRBJ2-4; clone size: .; CDR3 protein: CASSFGTRIKNIQYF; CDR3 DNA: TGTGCCAGCAGCTTCGGGACTAGGATCAAAAACATTCAGTACTTC
D gene: .; CDR3 length: 13; V gene: TRBV4-3; J gene: TRBJ2-1; clone size: .; CDR3 protein: CASSQDGGLEQFF; CDR3 DNA: TGCGCCAGCAGCCAAGATGGTGGCCTGGAGCAGTTCTTC
D gene: TRBD1; CDR3 length: 16; V gene: TRBV7-2; J gene: TRBJ2-4; clone size: few; CDR3 protein: CASSLASDRGPNIQYF; CDR3 DNA: TGTGCCAGCAGCTTAGCCTCGGACAGGGGGCCTAACATTCAGTACTTC
D gene: TRBD1; CDR3 length: 13; V gene: TRBV25-1; J gene: TRBJ2-2; clone size: .; CDR3 protein: CASRGQSTGELFF; CDR3 DNA: TGTGCCAGCAGGGGACAGTCCACCGGGGAGCTGTTTTTT
D gene: TRBD2; CDR3 length: 14; V gene: TRBV6-1; J gene: TRBJ2-7; clone size: few; CDR3 protein: CASSRPGLAEEQYF; CDR3 DNA: TGTGCCAGCAGTCGCCCGGGACTAGCGGAAGAGCAGTACTTC
D gene: TRBD1; CDR3 length: 15; V gene: TRBV5-1; J gene: TRBJ1-2; clone size: .; CDR3 protein: CASSLGGQGASGYTF; CDR3 DNA: TGCGCCAGCAGCTTGGGGGGACAGGGGGCCAGTGGCTACACCTTC
D gene: .; CDR3 length: 14; V gene: TRBV9; J gene: TRBJ1-2; clone size: .; CDR3 protein: CASSDNREDYGYTF; CDR3 DNA: TGTGCCAGCAGCGACAACAGGGAAGACTATGGCTACACCTTC
D gene: TRBD1; CDR3 length: 14; V gene: TRBV28; J gene: TRBJ1-1; clone size: .; CDR3 protein: CASRQDRVSTEAFF; CDR3 DNA: TGTGCCAGCAGACAAGACAGGGTGTCCACTGAAGCTTTCTTT
D gene: .; CDR3 length: 15; V gene: TRBV6-5; J gene: TRBJ2-7; clone size: .; CDR3 protein: CASSYSYGETYEQYF; CDR3 DNA: TGTGCCAGCAGTTACTCGTACGGGGAGACCTACGAGCAGTACTTC
D gene: TRBD1; CDR3 length: 15; V gene: TRBV7-2; J gene: TRBJ2-1; clone size: .; CDR3 protein: CASSFRDRGSDEQFF; CDR3 DNA: TGTGCCAGCAGCTTCCGGGACAGGGGGTCGGATGAGCAGTTCTTC
D gene: .; CDR3 length: 15; V gene: TRBV5-5; J gene: TRBJ2-3; clone size: .; CDR3 protein: CASSLLAVSTDTQYF; CDR3 DNA: TGTGCCAGCAGCTTGTTGGCAGTAAGCACAGATACGCAGTATTTT
D gene: TRBD1; CDR3 length: 15; V gene: TRBV7-6; J gene: TRBJ2-7; clone size: .; CDR3 protein: CASSLGQGSSYEQYF; CDR3 DNA: TGTGCCAGCAGCTTAGGACAGGGTAGCTCCTACGAGCAGTACTTC
D gene: .; CDR3 length: 14; V gene: TRBV27; J gene: TRBJ1-2; clone size: .; CDR3 protein: CASSLRGRGYGYTF; CDR3 DNA: TGTGCCAGCAGTTTAAGGGGGAGGGGGTATGGCTACACCTTC
D gene: TRBD2; CDR3 length: 16; V gene: TRBV5-1; J gene: TRBJ2-2; clone size: .; CDR3 protein: CASSPGGLGKTGELFF; CDR3 DNA: TGCGCCAGCAGCCCGGGGGGACTAGGTAAAACCGGGGAGCTGTTTTTT
D gene: TRBD1; CDR3 length: 12; V gene: TRBV30; J gene: TRBJ2-7; clone size: .; CDR3 protein: CAARDRGYEQYF; CDR3 DNA: TGTGCCGCCCGGGACAGGGGTTACGAGCAGTACTTC
D gene: .; CDR3 length: 12; V gene: TRBV7-2; J gene: TRBJ1-1; clone size: once; CDR3 protein: CASSPLGNEAFF; CDR3 DNA: TGTGCCAGCAGCCCCCTCGGGAACGAAGCTTTCTTT
D gene: .; CDR3 length: 15; V gene: TRBV28; J gene: TRBJ1-5; clone size: .; CDR3 protein: CASSWRVESNQPQHF; CDR3 DNA: TGTGCCAGCAGTTGGAGGGTCGAAAGCAATCAGCCCCAGCATTTT
D gene: .; CDR3 length: 15; V gene: TRBV14; J gene: TRBJ2-7; clone size: .; CDR3 protein: CASSQAAGPSYEQYF; CDR3 DNA: TGTGCCAGCAGCCAAGCGGCAGGGCCCAGCTACGAGCAGTACTTC
D gene: .; CDR3 length: 15; V gene: TRBV11-3; J gene: TRBJ2-2; clone size: .; CDR3 protein: CASSPTRGATGELFF; CDR3 DNA: TGTGCCAGCAGCCCCACCAGGGGGGCGACCGGGGAGCTGTTTTTT
D gene: TRBD2; CDR3 length: 18; V gene: TRBV7-9; J gene: TRBJ2-1; clone size: .; CDR3 protein: CASSSWRGLAVPYNEQFF; CDR3 DNA: TGTGCCAGCAGCTCATGGAGGGGCCTAGCGGTGCCCTACAATGAGCAGTTCTTC
D gene: TRBD1; CDR3 length: 14; V gene: TRBV5-4; J gene: TRBJ1-1; clone size: .; CDR3 protein: CASSPGQGGTEAFF; CDR3 DNA: TGTGCCAGCAGCCCGGGACAGGGGGGGACTGAAGCTTTCTTT
D gene: TRBD1; CDR3 length: 14; V gene: TRBV6-5; J gene: TRBJ2-5; clone size: few; CDR3 protein: CASSYDREGETQYF; CDR3 DNA: TGTGCCAGCAGTTACGACAGGGAAGGGGAGACCCAGTACTTC
D gene: TRBD1; CDR3 length: 15; V gene: TRBV9; J gene: TRBJ2-3; clone size: few; CDR3 protein: CASSARDRFGDTQYF; CDR3 DNA: TGTGCCAGCAGCGCCCGGGACAGGTTTGGAGATACGCAGTATTTT
D gene: TRBD2; CDR3 length: 16; V gene: TRBV5-4; J gene: TRBJ2-2; clone size: .; CDR3 protein: CASSFGGGARTGELFF; CDR3 DNA: TGTGCCAGCAGCTTTGGCGGGGGGGCCCGGACCGGGGAGCTGTTTTTT
D gene: .; CDR3 length: 13; V gene: TRBV18; J gene: TRBJ1-5; clone size: .; CDR3 protein: CASSEVGNQPQHF; CDR3 DNA: TGTGCCAGCTCAGAGGTTGGGAATCAGCCCCAGCATTTT
D gene: .; CDR3 length: 11; V gene: TRBV5-4; J gene: TRBJ2-7; clone size: once; CDR3 protein: CASSDYVEQYF; CDR3 DNA: TGTGCCAGCAGCGACTATGTCGAGCAGTACTTC
D gene: .; CDR3 length: 16; V gene: TRBV7-2; J gene: TRBJ1-3; clone size: .; CDR3 protein: CASSLARGYDGNTIYF; CDR3 DNA: TGTGCCAGCAGCTTAGCGAGGGGGTACGATGGAAACACCATATATTTT
D gene: TRBD2; CDR3 length: 15; V gene: TRBV10-3; J gene: TRBJ2-2; clone size: .; CDR3 protein: CAIRGTSGGTGELFF; CDR3 DNA: TGTGCCATCAGAGGGACTAGCGGCGGCACCGGGGAGCTGTTTTTT
D gene: TRBD1; CDR3 length: 14; V gene: TRBV11-3; J gene: TRBJ2-5; clone size: few; CDR3 protein: CASSFGQVPQTQYF; CDR3 DNA: TGTGCCAGCAGCTTCGGACAGGTGCCGCAGACCCAGTACTTC
D gene: TRBD1; CDR3 length: 14; V gene: TRBV11-2; J gene: TRBJ1-2; clone size: .; CDR3 protein: CASSLLGGSDGYTF; CDR3 DNA: TGTGCCAGCAGCTTGTTAGGGGGCAGTGATGGCTACACCTTC
D gene: TRBD1; CDR3 length: 13; V gene: TRBV7-9; J gene: TRBJ2-5; clone size: .; CDR3 protein: CASSLGTGMPQYF; CDR3 DNA: TGTGCCAGCAGCTTAGGGACAGGAATGCCCCAGTACTTC
D gene: TRBD1; CDR3 length: 14; V gene: TRBV4-3; J gene: TRBJ1-2; clone size: .; CDR3 protein: CASSHADRDYGYTF; CDR3 DNA: TGCGCCAGCAGCCATGCGGACAGGGACTATGGCTACACCTTC